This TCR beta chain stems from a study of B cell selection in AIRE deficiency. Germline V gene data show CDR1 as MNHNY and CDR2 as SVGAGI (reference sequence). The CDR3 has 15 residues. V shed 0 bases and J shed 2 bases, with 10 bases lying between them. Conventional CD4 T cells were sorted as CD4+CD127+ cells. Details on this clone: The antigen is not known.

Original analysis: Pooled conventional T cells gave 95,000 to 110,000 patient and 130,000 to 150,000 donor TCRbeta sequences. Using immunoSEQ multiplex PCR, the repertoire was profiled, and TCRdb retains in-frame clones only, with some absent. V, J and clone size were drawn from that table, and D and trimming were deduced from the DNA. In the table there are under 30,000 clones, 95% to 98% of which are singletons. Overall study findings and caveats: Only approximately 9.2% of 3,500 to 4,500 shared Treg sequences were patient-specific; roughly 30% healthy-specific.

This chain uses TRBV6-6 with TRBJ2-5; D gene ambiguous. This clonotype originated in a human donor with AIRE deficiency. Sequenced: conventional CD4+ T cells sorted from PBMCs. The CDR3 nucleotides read TGTGCCAGCAGTTACTCCCTCCTAACACAAGAGACCCAGTACTTC. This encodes CASSYSLLTQETQYF.